Sequencing of this T cell receptor beta chain was carried out in a study of blood T cell repertoires in COVID-19. As for the study in general: Donors in the United States, Italy and Spain gave samples during acute or convalescent COVID-19.

V was clipped by 2 bases and J by 9 bases, with 8 bases between them. CDR1 is MNHEY and CDR2 is SMNVEV in the germline V gene (reference sequence). CDR3 length: 12 residues. Authors' analysis steps: From reference gene primer amplification, estimates of nucleated cell counts were derived. Some clones are missing from TCRdb's copy, which holds only in-frame ones; the method was immunoSEQ multiplex PCR. That table is the source of V, J and clone size, and D and trimming were worked out from the DNA. The sample yields some 700,000 clones, about 90% seen once. The sequenced sample consisted of peripheral blood. This clonotype originated in a woman between 18 and 29 years old with acute or convalescent COVID-19. V usage is TRBV27 and J usage is TRBJ2-1; D may be TRBD2 (7 bases). The CDR3 region has the DNA TGTGCCAGCAGTTTAGGGGGGGCTGAGCAGTTCTTC. This codes for CASSLGGAEQFF.